This T cell receptor beta chain was sequenced during a study of blood T cell repertoires in COVID-19. Study background: Sites across the United States, Italy and Spain contributed samples from acute and convalescent COVID-19. The cDNA or gDNA used as material had been derived from T cells, B-cell-depleted T cells, or PBMCs.

As processed by the authors: From reference gene primer amplification, estimates of nucleated cell counts were derived. Sequencing used immunoSEQ multiplex PCR; TCRdb keeps in-frame clones, though not all of them. That table supplies the V and J calls and clone size; D and trimming were determined from the DNA. The sample lists about 220,000 clones, 84% occurring once. The sample taken for sequencing was peripheral blood. This TCR was recovered from a woman aged 60-70 years who had recovered from COVID-19.

CDR3 DNA sequence: TGTGCCAGCAGTTACCGGTGGGAGCAGTACTTC. Residues: CASSYRWEQYF. The chain links TRBV6-2 or TRBV6-3 to TRBJ2-7; D is uncertain. Trimming removed 2 bases from V and 7 bases from J, with 6 bases in between. The CDR3 runs to 11 residues. Germline V lookup: CDR1 MNHEY, CDR2 SVGEGT.